One T cell receptor (beta chain) is described in this entry. Its antigen is still unknown. A junction end diverges from the germline sequence, so it may reflect a read error. Receptor libraries were prepared by RACE. Sequencing was carried out with a NextSeq 500. During library preparation, unique molecular identifiers were attached to individual cDNA molecules so that TCRs could be counted quantitatively and reproducibly. Each blood RNA sample was used to sequence both TCR alpha and TCR beta chains. Per the original workflow: Samples had a median of 95,638 TCRs, with a range from roughly 20,000 to 690,600. V, J and CDR3 annotation of the TCR reads was performed with the Decombinator software suite. To make PS versus PT1 abundance plots, every sample was subsampled to the same number of TCRs (28,000). Expanded TCRs were defined as absent before sensitization and observed at least eight times at the 2-week time point. TCRdb's own reprocessing of the public reads used fastp at Q25 and MiXCR and kept productive beta chains. Here each entry gathers all rows of one CDR3 protein and keeps the most common genes and DNA. The V and J calls and clone size come from TCRdb's table, not from the authors' own analysis. For this sample the table gives approximately 350,000 distinct CDR3 sequences, of which about 7% were detected only once. The ten largest clonotypes hold approximately 8% of the sample.

CDR1 SGHVS and CDR2 FQNEAQ are derived from the germline V gene. The CDR3 covers 18 residues, taking in both the cysteine and the phenylalanine. CDR3 DNA is the only sequence kept; it has 54 bases, read in frame from the first base. This entry belongs to a study of human T cells and chemical hapten exposure listed by TCRdb under 2021. As for the study more broadly: For sensitization, 2% DPC in acetone was applied to a 2 cm by 2 cm area of upper inner arm skin. Patch tests used Finn chambers with 0.01% DPC on the upper back, scored after 6 days by International Contact Dermatitis Research Group standards. The mostly female patient cohort included alopecia areata with under or over 50% scalp involvement, alopecia totalis and alopecia universalis. Peripheral blood TCR repertoire changes were tracked in vivo in alopecia patients during primary and secondary sensitization to the hapten diphenylcyclopropenone (DPC). Patients additionally received weekly therapeutic DPC doses to the scalp throughout the approximately 24-week study period. Libraries were pooled for sequencing, and variation in per-sample TCR yields was attributed mainly to small differences in library volumes within the pool. Under 30 alopecia patients gave blood for TCR sequencing at one to four time points (pre-sensitization, 2, 6 and 24 weeks). Blood was sampled from patients pre-sensitization (week 0) and at 2, 6 and about 24 weeks after DPC sensitization.

According to the study, the label for this sample's time point signals: patch test 1, 2 weeks after DPC sensitization. The label giving this sample's treatment or condition can be read as: therapeutic diphenylcyclopropenone sensitization with weekly scalp DPC. At every patch-test visit, the blood draw took place before the patch test was put on. To be eligible, patients had to be aged 18 to 70, diagnosed with alopecia and judged suitable for DPC therapy, while pregnant patients were excluded. Total RNA was isolated from unfractionated whole blood collected in Tempus Blood RNA tubes. Overall study outcomes, separate from this receptor: After repeated subsampling, changes were observed in the strength of the expansion versus patch-test correlation and in the threshold at which the correlation became significant. No change with DPC sensitization was found in the number of TCRs above 1 in 1000 frequency, and no evidence of global repertoire structure alterations was found. Compared with pre-sensitization or healthy control sets, expanded TCRs formed significantly more large CDR3 similarity clusters, which is consistent with antigen-driven responses. Because every patient had alopecia, a presumed autoimmune disease, the patients' immune response might differ from that of healthy individuals. A positive correlation was found between the number of PT1 expanded TCRs and patch test score, with significance reached at thresholds 8, 16 and 32 but not 4.

This sample comprised whole blood, obtained in connection with sensitization to the hapten diphenylcyclopropenone (DPC). The TCR comes from a woman between 18 and 30 years old with alopecia areata. Some clones in this sample may be carry-over from other donors' samples. The chain uses TRBV7-8 and TRBJ2-5; TRBD2 matches 16 bases in the middle. DNA sequence: TGTGCCAGCAGCCCGGGACTAGCGGGGGGGCCTATCCAAGAGACCCAGTGCTTC. Translated, it reads CASSPGLAGGPIQETQCF.